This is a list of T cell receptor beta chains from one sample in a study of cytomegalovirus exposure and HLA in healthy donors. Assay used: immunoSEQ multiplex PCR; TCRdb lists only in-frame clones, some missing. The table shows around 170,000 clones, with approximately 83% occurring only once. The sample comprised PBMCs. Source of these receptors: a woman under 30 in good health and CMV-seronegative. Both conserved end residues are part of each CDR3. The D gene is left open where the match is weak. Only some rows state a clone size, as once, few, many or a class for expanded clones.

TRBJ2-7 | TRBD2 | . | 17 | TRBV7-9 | CASSLAPGGGSLYEQYF | TGTGCCAGCAGCTTAGCCCCGGGGGGGGGCTCCCTCTACGAGCAGTACTTC
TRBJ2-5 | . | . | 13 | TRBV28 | CASRQVLQETQYF | TGTGCCAGCCGACAGGTCCTCCAAGAGACCCAGTACTTC
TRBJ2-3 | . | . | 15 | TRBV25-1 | CASSDSRTGTDTQYF | TGTGCCAGCAGTGACTCGAGGACAGGCACAGATACGCAGTATTTT
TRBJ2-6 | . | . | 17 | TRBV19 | CASSIGQGSSGANVLTF | TGTGCCAGTAGTATTGGGCAGGGCTCCTCTGGGGCCAACGTCCTGACTTTC
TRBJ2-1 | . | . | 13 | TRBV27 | CASGQSSYNEQFF | TGTGCCAGCGGACAGAGCTCCTACAATGAGCAGTTCTTC
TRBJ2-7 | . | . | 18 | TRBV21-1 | CASSMVNSLAGGPREQYF | TGTGCCAGCAGCATGGTAAACTCACTAGCGGGGGGGCCGAGGGAGCAGTACTTC
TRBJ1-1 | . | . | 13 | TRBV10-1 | CASSESRQGKAFF | TGCGCCAGCAGTGAGTCGAGGCAGGGCAAAGCTTTCTTT
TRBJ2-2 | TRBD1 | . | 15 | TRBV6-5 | CASSYWDRVTGELFF | TGTGCCAGCAGTTATTGGGACAGGGTCACCGGGGAGCTGTTTTTT
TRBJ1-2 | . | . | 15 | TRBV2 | CASKKGASVDYGYTF | TGTGCCAGCAAGAAAGGGGCTAGCGTGGACTATGGCTACACCTTC
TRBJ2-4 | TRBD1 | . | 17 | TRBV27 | CASSWDGTGRAKNIQYF | TGTGCCAGCAGTTGGGACGGGACAGGGAGAGCCAAAAACATTCAGTACTTC
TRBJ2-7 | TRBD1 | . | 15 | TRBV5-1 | CASSLAGQGGYEQYF | TGCGCCAGCAGCTTGGCCGGACAGGGTGGGTACGAGCAGTACTTC
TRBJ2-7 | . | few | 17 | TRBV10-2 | CASMEYWGRGVSYEQYF | TGCGCCAGCATGGAATATTGGGGCAGGGGGGTTTCCTACGAGCAGTACTTC
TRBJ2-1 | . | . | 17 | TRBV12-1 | CASSFARPARTDCEQFF | TGTGCCAGCAGCTTTGCGAGGCCCGCCCGTACGGATTGTGAGCAGTTCTTC